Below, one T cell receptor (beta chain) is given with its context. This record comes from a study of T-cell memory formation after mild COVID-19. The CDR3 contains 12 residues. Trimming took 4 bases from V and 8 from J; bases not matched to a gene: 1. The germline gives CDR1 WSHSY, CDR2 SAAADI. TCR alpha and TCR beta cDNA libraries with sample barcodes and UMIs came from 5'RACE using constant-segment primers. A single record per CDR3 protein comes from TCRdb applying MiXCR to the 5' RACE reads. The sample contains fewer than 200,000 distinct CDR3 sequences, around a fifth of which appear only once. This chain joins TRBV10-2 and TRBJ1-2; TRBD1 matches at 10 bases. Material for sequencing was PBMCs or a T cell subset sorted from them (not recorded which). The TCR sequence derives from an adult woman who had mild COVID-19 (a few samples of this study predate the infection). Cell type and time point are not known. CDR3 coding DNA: TGCGCCAGCAGTGGGACAGGGGGAGGCTACACCTTC. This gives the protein CASSGTGGGYTF.